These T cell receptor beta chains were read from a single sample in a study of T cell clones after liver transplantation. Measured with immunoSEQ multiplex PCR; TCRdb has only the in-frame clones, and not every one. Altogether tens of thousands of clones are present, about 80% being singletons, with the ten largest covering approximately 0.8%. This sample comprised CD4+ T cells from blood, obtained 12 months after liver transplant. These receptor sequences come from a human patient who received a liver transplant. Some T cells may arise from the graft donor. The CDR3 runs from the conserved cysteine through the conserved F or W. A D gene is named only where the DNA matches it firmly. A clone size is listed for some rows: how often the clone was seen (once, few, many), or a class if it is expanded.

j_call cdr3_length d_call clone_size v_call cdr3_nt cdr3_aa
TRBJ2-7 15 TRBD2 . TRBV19 TGTGCCAGTAACGCCGGACTAGCGGGAGCAGGCGAGCAGTACTTC CASNAGLAGAGEQYF
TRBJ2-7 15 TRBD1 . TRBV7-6 TGTGCCAGCAGCCTCGCCGGACAGGGCTCCTACGAGCAGTACTTC CASSLAGQGSYEQYF
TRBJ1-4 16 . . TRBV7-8 TGTGCCAGCAGCCTCTTACCCCGCCAGGGGACCGAAAAACTGTTTTTT CASSLLPRQGTEKLFF
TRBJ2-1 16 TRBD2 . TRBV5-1 TGCGCCAGCAGCTTCACTAGCGGGCCCTCCGGGACCGAGCAGTTCTTC CASSFTSGPSGTEQFF
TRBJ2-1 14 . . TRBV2 TGTGCCAGCAGTAACTATGGAGTATACAATGAGCAGTTCTTC CASSNYGVYNEQFF
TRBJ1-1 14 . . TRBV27 TGTGCCAGCAGTTTTAAGTACATGAACACTGAAGCTTTCTTT CASSFKYMNTEAFF
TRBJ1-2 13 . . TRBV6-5 TGTGCCAGCAGCGGCGGGCAGAACTATGGCTACACCTTC CASSGGQNYGYTF
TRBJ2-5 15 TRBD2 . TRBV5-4 TGTGCCAGCAGCCGAGGGACTAGCGGGCAAGAGACCCAGTACTTC CASSRGTSGQETQYF
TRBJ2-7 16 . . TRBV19 TGTGCCAGTACCTCCCACAGAGGGACTGTTCCCTACGAGCAGTACTTC CASTSHRGTVPYEQYF
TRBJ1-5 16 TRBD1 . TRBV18 TGTGCCAGCTCACGGGACAGATCAAACTGGGGGCAGCCCCAGCATTTT CASSRDRSNWGQPQHF
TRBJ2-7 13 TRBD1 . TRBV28 TGTGCCACAGGACGGCAGGGGGCCGACGAGCAGTACTTC CATGRQGADEQYF
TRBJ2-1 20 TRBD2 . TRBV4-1 TGCGCCAGCAGCCAAGGGTCACTAGCGGGGCCCTATAGGGTCGCAAATGAGCAGTTCTTC CASSQGSLAGPYRVANEQFF
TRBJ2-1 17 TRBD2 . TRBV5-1 TGCGCCAGCAGCGGTGGGGCGGGAGGGCCCTCCTACAATGAGCAGTTCTTC CASSGGAGGPSYNEQFF
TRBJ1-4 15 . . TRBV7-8 TGTGCCAGCAGCTTAGAGTTAGGGTCTGGTGAAAAACTGTTTTTT CASSLELGSGEKLFF
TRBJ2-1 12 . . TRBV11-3 TGTGCCAGCAGCTCTAGCCTCACGGGGCAGTTCTTC CASSSSLTGQFF
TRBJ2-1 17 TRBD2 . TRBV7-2 TGTGCCAGCAGTCCCCGCCCCGGTAGCGGGGTTTACAATGAGCAGTTCTTC CASSPRPGSGVYNEQFF
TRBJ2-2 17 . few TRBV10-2 TGCGCCAGCAGACTTGCCGGACTGGGCGCTAATACCGGGGAGCTGTTTTTT CASRLAGLGANTGELFF
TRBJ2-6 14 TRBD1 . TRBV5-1 TGCGCCAGCAGCTTGACAGGGGTGAAAAACGTCCTGACTTTC CASSLTGVKNVLTF
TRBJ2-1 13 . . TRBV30 TGTGCCTGGAGTCAAGGGAACTTGGGTGAGCAGTTCTTC CAWSQGNLGEQFF
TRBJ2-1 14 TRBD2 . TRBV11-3 TGTGCCAGCAGCCCCGCTGCAGCGGGAGGGCCACAGTTCTTC CASSPAAAGGPQFF
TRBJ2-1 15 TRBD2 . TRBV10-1 TGCGCCAGCAGTGATCACGGGAGGGCCTTCGGTGAGCAGTTCTTC CASSDHGRAFGEQFF
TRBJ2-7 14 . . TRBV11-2 TGTGCCAGCAGCCCGAAGGGGAACGCCTACGAGCAGTACTTC CASSPKGNAYEQYF
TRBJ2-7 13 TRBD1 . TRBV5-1 TGCGCCAGCAGCCGGGGACAGTCTTACGAGCAGTACTTC CASSRGQSYEQYF